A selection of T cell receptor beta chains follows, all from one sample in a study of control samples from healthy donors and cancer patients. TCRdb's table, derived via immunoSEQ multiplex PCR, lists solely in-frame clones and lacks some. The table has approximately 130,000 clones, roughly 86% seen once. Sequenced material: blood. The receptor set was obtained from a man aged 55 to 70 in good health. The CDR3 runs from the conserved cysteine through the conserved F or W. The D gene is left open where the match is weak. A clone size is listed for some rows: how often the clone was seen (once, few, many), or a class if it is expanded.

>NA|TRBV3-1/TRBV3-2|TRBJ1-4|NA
CASSNLETVNEKLFF
TGTGCCAGCAGCAATCTCGAGACAGTAAATGAAAAACTGTTTTTT
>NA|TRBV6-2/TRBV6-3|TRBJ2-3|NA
CASSYVTGTGTDTQYF
TGTGCCAGCAGTTACGTTACGGGGACCGGCACAGATACGCAGTATTTT
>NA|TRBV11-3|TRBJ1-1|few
CASSLGKNTEAFF
TGTGCCAGCAGCTTAGGGAAGAACACTGAAGCTTTCTTT
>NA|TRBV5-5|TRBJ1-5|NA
CASSLLSGRGGQPQHF
TGTGCCAGCAGCTTGTTAAGTGGAAGGGGTGGCCAGCCCCAGCATTTT
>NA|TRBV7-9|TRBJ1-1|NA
CASSLAVEAFF
TGTGCCAGCAGCTTAGCGGTTGAAGCTTTCTTT
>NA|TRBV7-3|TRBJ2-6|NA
CASSLQGGGSGLANVLTF
TGTGCCAGCAGCTTACAGGGCGGGGGCTCTGGCTTGGCCAACGTCCTGACTTTC
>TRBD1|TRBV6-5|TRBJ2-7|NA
CASSKDRGPYEQYF
TGTGCCAGCAGTAAGGACAGGGGACCCTACGAGCAGTACTTC
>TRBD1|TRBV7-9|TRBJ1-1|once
CASSLGAQGGAFF
TGTGCCAGCAGCTTAGGGGCGCAGGGGGGAGCTTTCTTT
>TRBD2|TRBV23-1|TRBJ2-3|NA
CASSASGGSTDTQYF
TGCGCCAGCAGTGCTAGCGGGGGATCCACAGATACGCAGTATTTT
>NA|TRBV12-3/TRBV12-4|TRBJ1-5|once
CASSLTVNQPQHF
TGTGCCAGCAGTTTGACAGTTAATCAGCCCCAGCATTTT
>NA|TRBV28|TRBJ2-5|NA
CASRRRQDQETQYF
TGTGCCAGCAGACGTAGACAGGATCAAGAGACCCAGTACTTC
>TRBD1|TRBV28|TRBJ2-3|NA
CASRDRQLTDTQYF
TGTGCCAGTCGGGACAGACAGCTCACAGATACGCAGTATTTT
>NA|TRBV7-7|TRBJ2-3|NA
CASSLSGISTDTQYF
TGTGCTAGCAGCTTATCCGGGATTAGCACAGATACGCAGTATTTT
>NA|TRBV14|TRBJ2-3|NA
CASSRRLGEADTQYF
TGTGCCAGCAGCCGCCGGTTGGGCGAGGCAGATACGCAGTATTTT
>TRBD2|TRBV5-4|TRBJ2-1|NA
CASSLPTLAGGFGEQFF
TGTGCCAGCAGCCTTCCTACACTAGCGGGGGGTTTTGGAGAGCAGTTCTTC
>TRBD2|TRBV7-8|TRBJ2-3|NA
CASSLVLAGRADTQYF
TGTGCCAGCAGCTTAGTTCTAGCGGGGAGGGCAGATACGCAGTATTTT
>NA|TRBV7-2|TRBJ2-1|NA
CASSPARTQYNEQFF
TGTGCCAGCAGCCCCGCCCGGACTCAGTACAATGAGCAGTTCTTC
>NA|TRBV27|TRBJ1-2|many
CASSSAGAENYGYTF
TGTGCCAGCAGTTCAGCGGGGGCTGAAAACTATGGCTACACCTTC
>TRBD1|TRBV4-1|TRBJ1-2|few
CASSQAGTGSNYGYTF
TGCGCCAGCAGCCAAGCCGGGACAGGGAGTAACTATGGCTACACCTTC
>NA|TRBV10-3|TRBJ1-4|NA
CASSIGVKFGEKLFF
TGTGCCAGCTCGATCGGGGTAAAATTCGGTGAAAAACTGTTTTTT
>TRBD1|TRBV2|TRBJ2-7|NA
CASSRRGPVNEQYF
TGTGCCAGCAGTCGCAGGGGGCCAGTGAACGAGCAGTACTTC
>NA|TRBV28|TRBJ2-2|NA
CASSLGSQGRGELFF
TGTGCCAGCAGTTTAGGGTCGCAGGGCCGGGGGGAGCTGTTTTTT
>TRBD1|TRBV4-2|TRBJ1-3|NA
CASSQPPGQVGNTIYF
TGTGCCAGCAGCCAACCACCGGGACAGGTGGGAAACACCATATATTTT
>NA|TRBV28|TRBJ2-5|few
CADGKGPRQETQYF
TGTGCCGACGGGAAGGGACCGAGGCAAGAGACCCAGTACTTC
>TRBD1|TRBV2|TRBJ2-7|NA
CASQDRGTAEQYF
TGTGCCAGTCAGGACAGGGGAACAGCCGAGCAGTACTTC
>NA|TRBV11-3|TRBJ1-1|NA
CASSHGRGTEAFF
TGTGCCAGCAGTCATGGGCGTGGCACTGAAGCTTTCTTT
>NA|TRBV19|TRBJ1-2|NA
CASTLTPRVDGYTF
TGTGCCAGTACCCTGACGCCGAGGGTGGATGGCTACACCTTC
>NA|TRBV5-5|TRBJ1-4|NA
CASNRGGTNEKLFF
TGTGCCAGCAATCGTGGAGGAACTAATGAAAAACTGTTTTTT
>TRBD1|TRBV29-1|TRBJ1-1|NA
CSVSPGRGLTEAFF
TGCAGCGTGTCCCCCGGCAGGGGGCTCACTGAAGCTTTCTTT
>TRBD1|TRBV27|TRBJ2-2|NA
CASTYGTGGNGELFF
TGTGCCAGCACCTATGGGACAGGGGGGAACGGGGAGCTGTTTTTT
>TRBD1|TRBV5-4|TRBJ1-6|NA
CASSLMEGALGGSPLHF
TGTGCCAGCAGCTTAATGGAGGGGGCTTTGGGAGGTTCACCCCTCCACTTT
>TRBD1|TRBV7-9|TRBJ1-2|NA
CASNPDRGDYGYTF
TGTGCCAGCAACCCAGACAGGGGCGACTATGGCTACACCTTC
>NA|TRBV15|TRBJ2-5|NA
CATSRRGGRGETQYF
TGTGCCACCAGCAGGAGGGGGGGACGGGGTGAGACCCAGTACTTC
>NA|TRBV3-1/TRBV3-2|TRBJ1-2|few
CASSQQVFYGYTF
TGTGCCAGCAGCCAACAGGTTTTCTATGGCTACACCTTC
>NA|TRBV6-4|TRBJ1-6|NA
CASSASASSNSPLHF
TGTGCCAGCAGTGCCTCCGCATCCTCCAATTCACCCCTCCACTTT
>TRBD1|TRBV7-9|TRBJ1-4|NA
CASSLRTGSTNEKLFF
TGTGCCAGCAGCCTAAGGACAGGGTCAACTAATGAAAAACTGTTTTTT
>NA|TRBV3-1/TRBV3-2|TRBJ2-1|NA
CASSLSNEQFF
TGTGCCAGCAGCCTATCCAATGAGCAGTTCTTC
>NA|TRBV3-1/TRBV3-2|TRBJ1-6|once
CASSQGGGVGSPLHF
TGTGCCAGCAGCCAAGGAGGGGGGGTCGGCTCACCCCTCCACTTT
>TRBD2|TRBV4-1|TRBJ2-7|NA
CASSLQTSGGAYEQYF
TGCGCCAGCAGCCTTCAGACTAGCGGGGGGGCCTACGAGCAGTACTTC
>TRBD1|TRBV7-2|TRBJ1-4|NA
CASSVPGQGNEKLFF
TGTGCCAGCAGTGTTCCCGGACAGGGTAATGAAAAACTGTTTTTT
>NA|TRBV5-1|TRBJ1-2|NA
CASSLSGNYGYTF
TGCGCCAGCAGCTTGTCAGGGAACTATGGCTACACCTTC
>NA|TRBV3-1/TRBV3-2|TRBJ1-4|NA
CASSQGAGVDEKLFF
TGTGCCAGCAGCCAAGGAGCCGGGGTGGACGAAAAACTGTTTTTT
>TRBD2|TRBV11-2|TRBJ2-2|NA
CASRKVAGASTTGELFF
TGTGCCAGCAGGAAGGTAGCGGGGGCTTCGACCACCGGGGAGCTGTTTTTT
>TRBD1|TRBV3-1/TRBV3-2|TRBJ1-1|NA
CASSFSPRTGSRAFF
TGTGCCAGCAGTTTTTCTCCCCGGACAGGGAGTCGAGCTTTCTTT
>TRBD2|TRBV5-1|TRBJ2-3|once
CASRSGLGNTDTQYF
TGCGCCAGCAGATCGGGACTAGGGAACACAGATACGCAGTATTTT
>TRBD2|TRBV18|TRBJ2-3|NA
CASSPLGTSGGQSTDTQYF
TGTGCCAGCTCACCACTCGGGACTAGCGGGGGACAAAGCACAGATACGCAGTATTTT
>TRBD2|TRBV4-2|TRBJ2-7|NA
CASSLRLAGLYEQYF
TGTGCCAGCAGCCTTCGACTAGCGGGCCTCTACGAGCAGTACTTC
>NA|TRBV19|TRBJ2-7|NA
CASALGHIYEQYF
TGTGCCAGCGCCCTAGGACACATCTACGAGCAGTACTTC
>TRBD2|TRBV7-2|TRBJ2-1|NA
CASSPRGGAHNEQFF
TGTGCCAGCAGCCCCCGGGGGGGGGCTCACAATGAGCAGTTCTTC
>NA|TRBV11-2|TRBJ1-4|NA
CASSSVRGRANEKLFF
TGTGCCAGCAGCTCAGTCCGAGGCAGAGCGAATGAAAAACTGTTTTTT
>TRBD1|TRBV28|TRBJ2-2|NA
CASEGGTGRSTGELFF
TGTGCCAGCGAGGGTGGGACAGGGCGGAGCACCGGGGAGCTGTTTTTT
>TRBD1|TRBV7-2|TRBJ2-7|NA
CASSRDSGYEEQYF
TGTGCCAGCAGCCGGGACAGTGGGTATGAAGAGCAGTACTTC
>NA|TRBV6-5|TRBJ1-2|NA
CASSYRAANYGYTF
TGTGCCAGCAGTTACAGGGCGGCTAACTATGGCTACACCTTC
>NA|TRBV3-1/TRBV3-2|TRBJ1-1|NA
CASSSAGLSREAFF
TGTGCCAGCAGCTCCGCAGGCCTGAGCCGTGAAGCTTTCTTT
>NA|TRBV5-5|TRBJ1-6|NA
CASSLARGNNSPLHF
TGTGCCAGCAGCCTGGCGCGGGGGAATAATTCACCCCTCCACTTT
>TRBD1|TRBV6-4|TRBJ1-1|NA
CASSVGPGQGLNTEAFF
TGTGCCAGCAGTGTCGGACCCGGACAGGGACTGAACACTGAAGCTTTCTTT
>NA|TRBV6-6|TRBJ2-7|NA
CASRQGGGYYEQYF
TGTGCCAGCAGGCAGGGTGGGGGGTACTACGAGCAGTACTTC
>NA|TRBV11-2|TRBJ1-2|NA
CASSLSRTTNYGYTF
TGTGCCAGCAGCTTATCAAGGACTACTAACTATGGCTACACCTTC
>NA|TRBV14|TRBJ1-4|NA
CASSQAPALRASFTNEKLFF
TGTGCCAGCAGCCAAGCCCCGGCACTCCGGGCGTCTTTTACCAATGAAAAACTGTTTTTT